This TCR beta chain was sequenced during a study of breast tumors, draining lymph nodes, adjacent tissues. Study results and limitations: Tumor repertoires ranked between lymph nodes and nontumor tissue in diversity, with V and J gene preferences.

This clonotype has at least ten counts. Its antigen is still unknown. TCRdb re-analysed the multiplex PCR reads in MiXCR, keeping a single row per CDR3 protein. The sample consists of more than 85,000 distinct CDR3 sequences, approximately 21% of them appearing once. The CDR3 is 14 amino acids. Trimming took off 0 bases at V and 0 bases at J, with 3 bases between the two ends. CDR1 and CDR2 from the germline V gene are SGHDT and YYEEEE. Breast cancer patients provided tissue from their axillary draining lymph nodes. This clonotype was sampled from a female donor with breast cancer. Some clones in this sample may be carry-over from other donors' samples. The sample consisted of axillary lymph node tissue. J is TRBJ2-2 and V is TRBV5-6; no firm D call. Here the CDR3 reads CASSLGANTGELFF. In DNA form, the CDR3 reads TGTGCCAGCAGCTTGGGAGCGAACACCGGGGAGCTGTTTTTT.